This TCR beta chain comes out of a study of T cells in localized non-small cell lung cancer. Broader study findings: Compared with tumor, uninvolved adjacent lung displayed greater T cell clonality, ranking highest overall.

Note on this clone: Its target is not known. At one end, the junction sequence differs from germline, possibly due to a read error.

CDR1 is MGHRA, CDR2 YSYEKL, per germline. The CDR3 consists of 14 residues. Measured with immunoSEQ multiplex PCR; TCRdb has only the in-frame clones, and not every one. The sample holds 60,000 or so clones; roughly 76% are singletons and the top ten take 4.7%. The receptor's source is a man aged 35-69 years with stage II lung adenocarcinoma. The J gene is TRBJ2-1, the V gene TRBV4-1; the D call may be TRBD1 or TRBD2 (5 bases each). The source material was PBMCs, sampled before any cancer treatment. CDR3 nucleotides: TGCGCCAGCAGCCAAGAGCCCCTGGGACCCGGGGAGATCTTC. Protein: CASSQEPLGPGEIF.